This T cell receptor (beta chain) was sequenced in a study of blood T cell repertoires in COVID-19. Study at large: Whether acute or convalescent, the COVID-19 samples came from the United States, Italy and Spain.

Residents of 20 to 25 US areas, aged about 18 to 95 years, made up the participants. Clinical history reported by participants formed the basis on which cohorts were assigned. Trimming at V came to 1 base and at J to 5 bases, leaving 4 bases not matched to a gene. Germline V gene data show CDR1 as MGHRA and CDR2 as YSYEKL. CDR3 size: 17 residues. Assay used: immunoSEQ multiplex PCR; TCRdb lists only in-frame clones, some missing. The sample shows about 170,000 clones, 75% to 90% of them seen only once. This sequence was found in a woman aged 50 to 60 who had recovered from COVID-19. The sample comprised PBMCs or T cells enriched from blood (not recorded which). This sequence joins TRBV4-1 and TRBJ2-2, with TRBD2 identical over 13 bases. The CDR3 here is CASSQVRGLAGTGELFF. The CDR3 DNA reads TGCGCCAGCAGCCAAGTCAGGGGACTAGCGGGAACCGGGGAGCTGTTTTTT.